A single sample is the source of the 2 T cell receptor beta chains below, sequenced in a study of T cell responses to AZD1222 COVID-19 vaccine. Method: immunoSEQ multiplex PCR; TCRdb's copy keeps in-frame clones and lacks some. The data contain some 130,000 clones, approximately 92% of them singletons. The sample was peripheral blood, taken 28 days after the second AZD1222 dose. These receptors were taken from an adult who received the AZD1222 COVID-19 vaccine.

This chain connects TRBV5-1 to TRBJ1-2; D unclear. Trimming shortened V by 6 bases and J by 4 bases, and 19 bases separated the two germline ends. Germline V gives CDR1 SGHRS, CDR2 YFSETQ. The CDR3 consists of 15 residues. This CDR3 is CASTSSRFRSYGYTF. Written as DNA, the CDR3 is TGCGCCAGCACCTCTTCAAGGTTCAGGAGCTATGGCTACACCTTC. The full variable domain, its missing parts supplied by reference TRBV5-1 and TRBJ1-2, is KAGVTQTPRYLIKTRGQQVTLSCSPISGHRSVSWYQQTPGQGLQFLFEYFSETQRNKGNFPGRFSGRQFSNSRSEMNVSTLELGDSALYLCASTSSRFRSYGYTFGSGTRLTVV.

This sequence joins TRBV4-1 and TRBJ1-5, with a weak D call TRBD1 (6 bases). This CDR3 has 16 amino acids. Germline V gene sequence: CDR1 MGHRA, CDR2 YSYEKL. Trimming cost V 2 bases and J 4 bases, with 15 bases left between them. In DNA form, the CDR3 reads TGCGCCAGCAGCCAACCACAGGGCCGGATTAATCAGCCCCAGCATTTT. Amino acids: CASSQPQGRINQPQHF.